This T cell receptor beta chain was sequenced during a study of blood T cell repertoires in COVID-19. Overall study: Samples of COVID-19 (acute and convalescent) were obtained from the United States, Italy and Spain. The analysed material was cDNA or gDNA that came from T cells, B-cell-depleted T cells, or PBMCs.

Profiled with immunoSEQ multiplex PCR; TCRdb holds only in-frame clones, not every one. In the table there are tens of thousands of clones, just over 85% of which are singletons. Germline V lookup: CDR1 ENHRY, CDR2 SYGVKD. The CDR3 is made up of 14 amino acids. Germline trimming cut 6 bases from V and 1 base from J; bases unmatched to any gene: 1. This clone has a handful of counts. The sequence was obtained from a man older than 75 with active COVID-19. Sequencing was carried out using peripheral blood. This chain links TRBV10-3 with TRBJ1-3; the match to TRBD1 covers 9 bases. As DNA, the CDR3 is TGTGCCATCAGGACAGGGGGATCTGGAAACACCATATATTTT. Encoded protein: CAIRTGGSGNTIYF.